The 32 T cell receptor beta chains below all came from one sample that was sequenced in a study of control samples from healthy donors and cancer patients (TCRdb year 2020). Libraries were constructed by the immunoSEQ multiplex PCR assay. TCRdb holds this immuneACCESS table with in-frame rearrangements only. Some clones are missing; in checked studies, unresolved V genes explain under half, and the rest has no known cause. Counted in this sample were 100,000 to 150,000 clones; around nine tenths of them appeared once. Jointly, the top ten make up roughly 2.7% of the sample. The source material was blood. These receptor sequences come from a man in his forties in good health.

The gene calls are TRBV2 and TRBJ1-4; D is possibly TRBD1 (5 bases). The CDR3 runs to 15 residues. The V end lost 0 bases, the J end lost 6 bases, and 11 bases lay between the germline ends. Per the germline V gene, CDR1 is SNHLY and CDR2 is FYNNEI. The DNA for the CDR3 is TGTGCCAGCAGTGAAGCGCTTTGGACACATGAAAAACTGTTTTTT. Its translation: CASSEALWTHEKLFF. The full variable domain, with the rest looked up from reference TRBV2 and TRBJ1-4, is EPEVTQTPSHQVTQMGQEVILRCVPISNHLYFYWYRQILGQKVEFLVSFYNNEISEKSEIFDDQFSVERPDGSNFTLKIRSTKLEDSAMYFCASSEALWTHEKLFFGSGTQLSVL.

V and J are TRBV9 and TRBJ2-1, with TRBD2 identical over 12 bases. Per the germline V gene, CDR1 is SGDLS and CDR2 is YYNGEE. The CDR3 spans 14 residues. With V trimmed by 6 bases and J by 7 bases, 5 bases remained unmatched. The CDR3 sequence: CASTRLAGVNEQFF. In DNA form, the CDR3 reads TGTGCCAGCACTCGACTAGCGGGGGTAAATGAGCAGTTCTTC.

The chain couples TRBV7-2 to TRBJ1-2, with a possible D match to TRBD1 (6 bases). Germline values: CDR1 SGHTA, CDR2 FQGNSA. Trimming removed 2 bases at V and 9 bases at J, with 10 bases between. The CDR3 is 12 amino acids. CDR3 sequence reads: CASSLPDSRYTF. The CDR3 coding sequence is TGTGCCAGCAGCTTACCGGACAGCCGCTACACCTTC.

The V gene is TRBV12-3 or TRBV12-4, the J gene TRBJ2-4, with TRBD2 as a possible D gene (5 bases). The CDR3 runs 12 residues. Trimming shortened V by 5 bases and J by 11 bases, and 13 bases separated the two germline ends. As DNA, the CDR3 is TGTGCCAGCAGTCCGGCCCCGGGGTTTCAGTACTTC. It yields the protein CASSPAPGFQYF.

The table lists this clone with a few counts. The chain uses TRBV7-8 and TRBJ2-3, with TRBD2 identical over 7 bases. The CDR3 has 14 amino acids. Germline lookup yields CDR1 SGHVS and CDR2 FQNEAQ. The V segment lost 8 bases and the J segment 2 bases; nucleotides outside the gene matches: 7. CDR3 residues: CASGTGTITDTQYF. CDR3 nucleotide sequence: TGTGCCAGCGGTACCGGGACTATCACAGATACGCAGTATTTT.

Details on this clone: In the same sample, other DNA sequences code for this CDR3. The J gene is TRBJ2-3, the V gene TRBV14; D not certain. V lost 0 bases and J lost 2, with 3 bases in between. The germline CDR1 and CDR2 sequences are SGHDN and FVKESK. CDR3 length: 13 amino acids. The CDR3 DNA reads TGTGCCAGCAGCCAAGACCTCACAGATACGCAGTATTTT. Amino acid sequence: CASSQDLTDTQYF.

This clone has just one count. This chain joins TRBV12-3 or TRBV12-4 and TRBJ1-4; D is unclear. The CDR3 sequence is 13 residues long. Trimming took 5 bases from V and 5 from J, leaving 9 bases between them. CDR3 in amino acids: CASSPLPNEKLFF. The CDR3 DNA follows: TGTGCCAGCAGTCCCCTGCCGAATGAAAAACTGTTTTTT.

This sequence joins TRBV7-9 and TRBJ1-4; maybe TRBD1 (6 bases). Trimming cost V 8 bases and J 6 bases, with 16 bases left between them. CDR1 and CDR2 (germline): SEHNR, FQNEAQ (reference sequence). The CDR3 runs to 14 residues. As DNA, the CDR3 is TGTGCCAGCCCGGGGGGGGCAGGAGATGAAAAACTGTTTTTT. Translation gives CASPGGAGDEKLFF.

The chain is built from TRBV3-1 (or the pseudogene TRBV3-2) and TRBJ1-6, with no clear D. This CDR3 contains 16 residues. CDR1 and CDR2 from the germline V gene are LGHDT and YNNKEL (reference sequence). Trimming cost V 0 bases and J 5 bases, with 11 bases left between them. CDR3 sequence reads: CASSQDMRPNNSPLHF. The CDR3 nucleotides are TGTGCCAGCAGCCAAGATATGAGGCCAAATAATTCACCCCTCCACTTT.

This clone appeared once. This chain uses TRBV19 with TRBJ1-1, with D perhaps matching TRBD1 (5 bases). The CDR3 sequence is 14 residues long. Trimming shortened V by 5 bases and J by 4 bases, and 14 bases separated the two germline ends. Looked up from germline, CDR1 is LNHDA and CDR2 is SQIVND (reference sequence). Here the CDR3 DNA reads TGTGCCAGTAGTCAGGGAGTCCGGTTCACTGAAGCTTTCTTT. This sequence encodes CASSQGVRFTEAFF. Together with reference TRBV19 and TRBJ1-1, the CDR3 gives the full variable domain: DGGITQSPKYLFRKEGQNVTLSCEQNLNHDAMYWYRQDPGQGLRLIYYSQIVNDFQKGDIAEGYSVSREKKESFPLTVTSAQKNPTAFYLCASSQGVRFTEAFFGQGTRLTVV.

This chain links TRBV11-2 with TRBJ2-7; 9 bases line up with TRBD2. The V segment lost 2 bases and the J segment 11 bases; nucleotides outside the gene matches: 13. CDR1 and CDR2 (germline): SGHAT, FQNNGV. The CDR3 runs 15 residues. This CDR3 is CASSLQRGAVYLKYF. The CDR3 nucleotides are TGTGCCAGCAGCTTACAGCGGGGGGCAGTTTATTTAAAGTACTTC.

The chain combines TRBV28 with TRBJ2-1, with TRBD1 matching over 10 bases. CDR1 MDHEN and CDR2 SYDVKM come from the germline V gene. The CDR3 is 17 amino acids. The V gene end was trimmed by 3 bases and the J gene end by 1 base; junction bases not matched to a gene: 6. This CDR3 reads CASSLAPGQGSYNEQFF. In DNA, the CDR3 is TGTGCCAGCAGTTTGGCCCCGGGACAGGGGTCCTACAATGAGCAGTTCTTC.

This chain connects TRBV5-1 to TRBJ1-4; D gene ambiguous. This CDR3 region has 13 residues. Germline V lookup: CDR1 SGHRS, CDR2 YFSETQ. Trimming stripped 5 bases from V and 7 bases from J, with 12 bases between. The CDR3 reads CASRQALTEKLFF. In DNA form, the CDR3 reads TGCGCCAGCAGGCAGGCTCTGACTGAAAAACTGTTTTTT.

The chain carries TRBV6-5 and TRBJ2-3; TRBD2 matches 11 bases. The CDR3 spans 15 residues. Trimming removed 7 bases from V and 5 bases from J; junction bases left unmatched: 8. The germline V gene has CDR1 MNHEY and CDR2 SVGAGI. The DNA for the CDR3 is TGTGCCAGCAATACTCCGGGACTAGCGGAAGATACGCAGTATTTT. This codes for CASNTPGLAEDTQYF.

This sequence joins TRBV7-2 and TRBJ1-2; possibly TRBD1 for D (5 bases). The V end lost 5 bases, the J end lost 4 bases, and 14 bases lay between the germline ends. This CDR3 is 14 amino acids long. Germline V gives CDR1 SGHTA, CDR2 FQGNSA. This CDR3 is CASSETPGPYGYTF. The CDR3 nucleotides read TGTGCCAGCAGCGAGACACCGGGACCCTATGGCTACACCTTC. The variable domain in full, with the rest retrieved from reference TRBV7-2 and TRBJ1-2, is GAGVSQSPSNKVTEKGKDVELRCDPISGHTALYWYRQSLGQGLEFLIYFQGNSAPDKSGLPSDRFSAERTGGSVSTLTIQRTQQEDSAVYLCASSETPGPYGYTFGSGTRLTVV.

CDR3 sequence: CASSRGGTGSYEQYF. CDR3 DNA sequence: TGCGCCAGCAGCCGCGGGGGGACAGGCTCCTACGAGCAGTACTTC. The chain has TRBV5-1 and TRBJ2-7; tentatively, D is TRBD1 or TRBD2 (8 bases each). This CDR3 is 15 amino acids long. Germline V gives CDR1 SGHRS, CDR2 YFSETQ. The V end was cut by 4 bases, the J end by 0 bases, with 14 bases between. Supplemented by reference TRBV5-1 and TRBJ2-7, the full variable domain reads KAGVTQTPRYLIKTRGQQVTLSCSPISGHRSVSWYQQTPGQGLQFLFEYFSETQRNKGNFPGRFSGRQFSNSRSEMNVSTLELGDSALYLCASSRGGTGSYEQYFGPGTRLTVT.

The J gene is TRBJ1-2, the V gene TRBV30, with no clear D. V shed 0 bases and J shed 5 bases, with 4 bases lying between them. The germline gives CDR1 GTSNPN, CDR2 SVGIG (reference sequence). The CDR3 length is 11 residues. This CDR3 reads CAWSVPYGYTF. Here the CDR3 DNA reads TGTGCCTGGAGTGTACCTTATGGCTACACCTTC.

This chain joins TRBV5-4 and TRBJ2-3, with D maybe TRBD2 (5 bases). The V gene's germline CDR1 is SGHNT and CDR2 YYREEE (reference sequence). V lost 5 bases to trimming and J lost 1 base, with 20 bases between them. This CDR3 has 17 residues. The CDR3 loop is CASRPGLLVTGTDTQYF. CDR3 nucleotide sequence: TGTGCCAGCAGGCCAGGCCTACTAGTGACCGGCACAGATACGCAGTATTTT.

This clone was seen only once. This chain joins TRBV5-1 and TRBJ1-2; tentatively, D is TRBD1 (6 bases). The CDR3 is made up of 14 amino acids. From germline, CDR1 is SGHRS and CDR2 YFSETQ. Trimming stripped 4 bases from V and 8 bases from J, with 18 bases between. The CDR3 sequence: CASSPDGQLGGYTF. Written as DNA, the CDR3 is TGCGCCAGCAGCCCGGACGGACAGCTGGGGGGCTACACCTTC.

This clone was seen only once. The V gene is TRBV18, the J gene TRBJ2-7; D is ambiguous. Germline loops: CDR1 KGHSH, CDR2 LQKENI. This CDR3 is built from 11 residues. V lost 5 bases to trimming and J lost 3 bases, with 5 bases between them. CDR3 protein: CASSSNYEQYF. CDR3 sequence (DNA): TGTGCCAGCTCATCTAACTACGAGCAGTACTTC.

The CDR3 reads CASNYRGSYEQYF. The CDR3 DNA reads as TGTGCCAGCAACTACAGGGGATCCTACGAGCAGTACTTC. V is TRBV12-3 or TRBV12-4 and J is TRBJ2-7; the match to TRBD1 covers 7 bases. This CDR3 has 13 amino acids. The trim removed 7 bases at V and 1 base at J, leaving 4 bases unmatched.

This clone was counted between two and nine times. The rearrangement links TRBV27 to TRBJ1-2; D remains unclear. Trimming stripped 3 bases from V and 4 bases from J, with 18 bases between. Germline V gene sequence: CDR1 MNHEY, CDR2 SMNVEV (reference sequence). The CDR3 has 16 residues. This CDR3 reads CASSFRRLGVSYGYTF. The CDR3 nucleotides read TGTGCCAGCAGTTTTAGGCGCCTGGGAGTAAGCTATGGCTACACCTTC.

This clone came up once. The chain couples TRBV27 to TRBJ2-7; 10 bases line up with TRBD1. The CDR3 has 15 residues. Trimming cost V 4 bases and J 4 bases; bases outside gene matches: 7. CDR1 and CDR2 (germline): MNHEY, SMNVEV (reference sequence). The CDR3: CASSSLGQGYYEQYF. For the CDR3, the DNA is TGTGCCAGCAGTTCCCTGGGACAGGGGTATTACGAGCAGTACTTC.

This CDR3 is CASSAGAVYGSTEAFF. The DNA for the CDR3 is TGTGCCAGCAGCGCAGGGGCGGTTTACGGGAGCACTGAAGCTTTCTTT. The chain has TRBV9 and TRBJ1-1; D perhaps matches TRBD1 (6 bases). The germline V and J ends were trimmed by 3 bases and 4 bases, with 19 bases remaining between them. The CDR3 extends over 16 amino acids. In germline, CDR1 is SGDLS, CDR2 YYNGEE.

The chain uses TRBV28 and TRBJ1-6; 8 bases are a match to TRBD1. The CDR3 totals 14 residues. Trimming removed 8 bases from V and 7 bases from J; junction bases left unmatched: 7. In germline, CDR1 is MDHEN, CDR2 SYDVKM. The CDR3 DNA reads as TGTGCCAGCGTCTCGACAGGGGTAAATTCACCCCTCCACTTT. This translates into CASVSTGVNSPLHF.

The V and J genes are TRBV4-2 and TRBJ2-7; tentative D call: TRBD2 (6 bases). The V gene's germline CDR1 is LGHNA and CDR2 YNFKEQ. Deletions cut 4 bases from V and 3 bases from J, with 16 bases between. The length of the CDR3 is 15 residues. CDR3 in DNA: TGTGCCAGCAGCCTCCTTTGGGCTAGCGACTACGAGCAGTACTTC. It codes for CASSLLWASDYEQYF.

The J gene is TRBJ2-4, the V gene TRBV5-1; possible D gene TRBD1, 7 bases. V lost 4 bases and J lost 0, with 11 bases in between. CDR1 SGHRS and CDR2 YFSETQ come from the germline V gene. The CDR3 spans 15 residues. DNA for the CDR3: TGCGCCAGCAGCCCAGGGGGGCTAGCCAAAAACATTCAGTACTTC. Its protein is CASSPGGLAKNIQYF.

The sample holds one count of this clone. The rearrangement links TRBV5-6 to TRBJ2-1, with D unresolved. Germline-derived CDR1 and CDR2 are SGHDT and YYEEEE. This CDR3 has 11 residues. V lost 3 bases and J 8 bases, leaving 6 bases between the germline ends. The CDR3 nucleotides read TGTGCCAGCAGCTCCTTCTATGAGCAGTTCTTC. Translated, it gives CASSSFYEQFF.

CDR3 sequence (DNA): TGTGCAGCGGCAAGAGGCCAGGGTTCCTACGAGCAGTACTTC. Residues: CAAARGQGSYEQYF. The chain recombines TRBV3-1 (or the pseudogene TRBV3-2) with TRBJ2-7, with D perhaps given as TRBD1 or TRBD2 (5 bases each). CDR3 length equals 14 residues. Germline assignment: CDR1 LGHDT and CDR2 YNNKEL (reference sequence).

The chain carries TRBV3-1 (or the pseudogene TRBV3-2) and TRBJ1-6, with 8 positions matching TRBD1. This CDR3 contains 16 residues. The junction had 8 bases not matched to a gene; V was cut back by 8 bases and J by 2 bases. Germline assignment: CDR1 LGHDT and CDR2 YNNKEL (reference sequence). The CDR3 region has the DNA TGTGCCAGCCAGCCCCAGGGGGCACCCTATAATTCACCCCTCCACTTT. Translated: CASQPQGAPYNSPLHF.

The chain has TRBV7-9 and TRBJ1-1; D ambiguous. V was trimmed by 1 base and J by 1 base, leaving 7 bases between them. This CDR3 is built from 14 residues. From germline, CDR1 is SEHNR and CDR2 FQNEAQ (reference sequence). The chain's CDR3 is CASSLVMGNTEAFF. As DNA, the CDR3 is TGTGCCAGCAGCTTAGTGATGGGGAACACTGAAGCTTTCTTT.

J is TRBJ2-2 and V is TRBV30; 8 bases are a match to TRBD1. CDR3 length: 14 residues. Germline CDR1 reads GTSNPN; CDR2 reads SVGIG (reference sequence). After removal of 8 bases from V and 13 bases from J, the junction contained 18 bases not matched to a gene. The CDR3: CAGLDGQGMGGLFF. The CDR3 bases are TGTGCCGGCTTGGACGGACAGGGAATGGGTGGGCTGTTTTTT.